This T cell receptor beta chain was captured in a study of cytomegalovirus exposure and HLA in healthy donors (dated by TCRdb to about 2017). Regarding the complete study: An earlier analysis of several hundred of the donors reported under 300 Gb of sequence data and roughly 120 million unique TCR beta sequences obtained from 180 million or so T cells. An early release covering just under 650 HLA-typed donors comprised about 320 gigabases of sequencing data and approximately 85 million unique TCR sequences. Of the 300 to 450 genotyped donors, 81% fell in the genetic ancestry cluster associated with self-reported Caucasian donors. The aim of the study was to test whether cataloging public T cell receptors could identify signatures of past pathogen exposure. The T cell repertoires of under 700 subjects were profiled by immunosequencing and related to cytomegalovirus serostatus. Along with the roughly 610-subject first cohort, a separate validation cohort of 120 different subjects was used. To predict cytomegalovirus infection status, the study combined high-throughput TCR immunosequencing, statistical association of individual TCRs with disease status, and machine learning. In a later analysis, previously published TCR beta repertoires from 550 to 750 donors were re-analyzed and high-resolution HLA genotyping was added so that TCR occurrence patterns could be studied. Rather than using new phenotypic data, the later analysis identified candidate immune exposures from TCR beta sequences and from how often those sequences occurred across donors. In an earlier analysis of more than 550 of the donors, high-throughput TCR beta sequencing was used to judge whether each TCR beta V gene segment behaved as functional or pseudogenic. Donor age, sex, ethnicity and CMV serostatus were collected together with the repertoire data. A later genetic analysis took genome-wide SNP genotypes for about 60% of the roughly 670 donors and used that subset as a discovery cohort. All discovery cohort repertoires had been generated using a single sequencing platform. HLA typing included class I and class II loci at four-digit resolution. The number of donors typed differed by locus, with 629-630 for A, B, C, DRB1 and DQB1, about 500 for DQA1, 606 for DPA1, and about 450 for DPB1. About 5 DR-DQ haplotypes were handled as single units for association and clustering, since linkage in the cohort was strong. Among 398 genotyped donors of the cohort, an average of roughly 230,000 unique TCR beta nucleotide sequences was sequenced per donor, of which about 18% were non-productive. Points the paper makes about the study in general: The classifier was reported to diagnose cytomegalovirus status with high specificity and sensitivity in both the original cohort and the validation cohort. Most TCR sequences were observed very rarely across donors, whereas some public TCRs were present in many individuals. In an earlier analysis of about 550 of the donors, most TCR beta V segments were observed in productive rearrangements about 87% or about 30% of the time, broadly matching IMGT annotations. In vitro tests confirmed that a few of the cytomegalovirus-associated TCR beta chains recognize cytomegalovirus antigens. When HLA alleles, especially DR and DQ, strongly co-occurred, TCR associations were difficult to assign to individual alleles. In a later analysis, several top co-occurrence clusters were reported to appear linked to parvovirus B19, influenza, CMV and Epstein-Barr virus. It was suggested by the authors that the approach could potentially be generalized to other disease states and immunological phenotypes. The only immune exposure information available for the cohort was CMV serostatus. Specific HLA alleles were associated with some 15,000 TCR beta sequences at a false discovery rate of 0.05 in a later analysis. In a later analysis, HLA-associated TCR beta chains showed more clonal expansion and lower generation probabilities than non-associated chains that were equally common. In a later genetic analysis, a missense DCLRE1C variant was associated with V-gene and J-gene trimming of TCR beta chains, and the association was replicated in an independent cohort. The sequencing pipeline was judged likely to have produced a cluster of highly shared sequence variants as a technical artifact. The study listed 150 to 200 TCR beta chains as associated with cytomegalovirus. Seventeen rarely observed V segments, including chromosome 9 orphons, were excluded from the earlier analysis of several hundred of the donors because counts were too low. This cohort had only TCR beta chains sequenced, and the lack of alpha or paired-chain data limited which features could be detected. The 87-base-pair reads could not distinguish some IMGT-functional V segments, including TRBV6-2 and TRBV6-3, so those segments were excluded. Sequencing depth was assumed to be roughly uniform across donors in the presence/absence analyses, though that assumption may not hold. According to a later analysis, TCR association rates differed among HLA loci, with DRB1 alleles showing the most associated TCRs and HLA-C alleles showing the fewest. Correlated functional status among segregating V segments might reflect linkage disequilibrium, but an unknown experimental factor could not be ruled out. Compared with the approximately 670-donor mean, donors in an Asian-associated ancestry cluster had fewer N-insertions in productive TCRs, according to a later genetic analysis. A further reported finding was that TCR beta sequences accurately predicted the HLA-A and HLA-B alleles for most subjects in the first cohort. Because HLA typing was unavailable for some donors at each locus, only the typed subset was used in association tests. According to a later analysis, most CMV-associated TCR beta chains appeared to be HLA-restricted, and the HLA associations seemed to be driven largely by CMV exposure.

The cohort comprised 670 or so healthy bone marrow donors. Cohort members were all nominally healthy when sampled, although unrecorded immune exposures were likely present. The donor tested CMV seronegative and was one of the 352 seronegative cohort members. Each donor provided a peripheral blood sample, and peripheral blood mononuclear cells were used for TCR beta sequencing. The Qiagen DNeasy Blood Extraction Kit was used to extract genomic DNA from the blood cell samples. The library was prepared using the immunoSEQ multiplex PCR assay. For the multiplex PCR, a mixture combining 60 forward primers for TCR Vbeta segments and 13 reverse primers for TCR Jbeta segments was used. The CDR3 region of rearranged TCR beta genes was amplified from genomic DNA by a multiplex PCR assay. Amplified TCR beta libraries were sequenced as 87-base-pair reads on the Illumina HiSeq System. The authors' analysis ran thus. Across the 666 repertoires, a later analysis counted approximately 75 million unique TCR beta chains, 9 million to 14 million of which were shared by at least two donors. Raw reads were error-corrected and collapsed into unique sequences by a nearest-neighbor algorithm in which closely related sequences were merged to remove PCR and sequencing errors. To assign V, D and J gene segments, CDR3 sequences were aligned to IMGT reference sequences. Each retained sequence needed at least a six-nucleotide match to both a V gene segment and a J gene segment. Rearrangements were called productive when the CDR3 lacked stop codons and stayed in frame with V and J; all others were non-productive. Following IMGT convention, CDR3 was defined as the stretch from the second conserved V-encoded cysteine to the conserved J-encoded phenylalanine. The earlier analysis of fewer than 750 of the donors excluded sequences that lacked an unambiguous match to a single V gene segment. An earlier analysis of about 600 of the donors called V segments functional above 56.7% productive rearrangements and segregating when the between-donor standard deviation exceeded 5%. A statistical classification framework was developed to diagnose cytomegalovirus status using the catalog of TCR beta chain sequences. V and J gene assignment, in a later analysis, came from comparing TCR nucleotide sequences with IMGT/GENE-DB human TR gene sequences. A later analysis assigned CDR3 sequences and most-parsimonious VDJ recombination scenarios with the TCRdist pipeline. A later analysis defined each TCR beta chain by its CDR3 amino acid sequence plus V-gene family, and excluded reads lacking a unique V-gene family. To address suspected cross-contamination and a sequencing artifact, a later analysis removed a few hundred highly shared, low-generation-probability nucleotide sequences. A later analysis calculated a clonal expansion index for each public chain from normalized within-repertoire ranks of inferred template counts. In a later analysis, generation probabilities were computed with a VDJ recombination model fitted to out-of-frame rearrangements, and the resulting probabilities were checked against IGoR. Hypergeometric tests were used in a later analysis to score TCR-TCR, TCR-HLA and TCR-CMV co-occurrence, with a repertoire-size bias correction applied to the TCR pairs. A later analysis estimated false discovery rates by permuting HLA or CMV assignments 20 times. In a later analysis, co-occurring TCRs were grouped using DBSCAN, with TCRdist sequence similarity added in when clustering inside HLA-allele-positive subsets. Co-occurrence clustering excluded repertoires with fewer than 30,000 or more than 120,000 public chains, plus five with anomalous nucleotide sharing. TCRdb provides this immuneACCESS table in a form limited to in-frame rearrangements. Some clones are lacking; in checked studies, under half of them reflect an unresolved V gene, and why the rest are absent is not known. V and J calls and clone size follow that table, whereas D and trimming were derived from the DNA. The sample records some 150,000 clones, about 82% of which are singletons. The top ten hold 0.7% to 0.8% of the sample.

From the cysteine up to the phenylalanine, the CDR3 has a length of 13 residues. The retained sequence is limited to the CDR3, 39 bases, with the frame set at the first base. Germline trimming amounts to 4 bases on V and 7 bases on J, with 2 as the count of junction bases outside the gene matches. The CDR1 and CDR2 encoded by the germline V gene are SGHRS and YFSETQ. Details on this clone: Its cognate antigen has yet to be identified. Base qualities are not provided; no much larger clone lies one nucleotide away.

The receptor was derived from a female donor in good health and CMV-seronegative. This chain joins TRBV5-1 to TRBJ1-2, with TRBD1 matching 12 junction bases. The sequenced sample consisted of PBMCs. The DNA reads as follows: TGCGCCAGCAGCCCGGGACAGGGGGCTGGCTACACCTTC. Translation gives CASSPGQGAGYTF.